The 15 T cell receptor beta chains reported below all come from one sample, sequenced in a study of siplizumab effects on memory and regulatory T cells. TCRdb keeps only in-frame clones here, not all; method: immunoSEQ multiplex PCR. There are some 100,000 clones in the sample; approximately 91% occur only once, and around 2.7% lies in the top ten. Input material: CD4+ T cells sorted from blood. These receptors all stem from a human donor in good health. Some clones in this sample may be carry-over from other donors' samples.

The chain combines TRBV18 with TRBJ2-3; D gene uncertain. The CDR3 is 12 amino acids. Trimming pared 4 bases from V and 1 base from J, leaving 3 bases between. Germline-derived CDR1 and CDR2 are KGHSH and LQKENI. The CDR3 bases are TGTGCCAGCTCACGTGGCACAGATACGCAGTATTTT. Protein sequence: CASSRGTDTQYF. Full variable domain (remainder filled in from reference TRBV18 and TRBJ2-3): NAGVMQNPRHLVRRRGQEARLRCSPMKGHSHVYWYRQLPEEGLKFMVYLQKENIIDESGMPKERFSAEFPKEGPSILRIQQVVRGDSAAYFCASSRGTDTQYFGPGTRLTVL.

The rearrangement joins TRBV5-1 to TRBJ2-1; TRBD2 agrees at 7 bases. The V gene end was trimmed by 6 bases and the J gene end by 7 bases; junction bases not matched to a gene: 4. The CDR3 consists of 12 residues. Germline-derived CDR1 and CDR2 are SGHRS and YFSETQ. CDR3 sequence reads: CASKASGNEQFF. DNA for the CDR3: TGCGCCAGCAAGGCTAGCGGAAATGAGCAGTTCTTC.

For this clone: The sample has other DNA sequences that encode this CDR3 too. The genes are TRBV5-6 and TRBJ2-3; D may be TRBD2 (6 bases). Trimming removed 4 bases at V and 6 bases at J, with 21 bases between. Germline lookup yields CDR1 SGHDT and CDR2 YYEEEE. The CDR3 contains 16 residues. Written as DNA, the CDR3 is TGTGCCAGCAGCCAGGCAGGACTAAGGATGGCGGATACGCAGTATTTT. It translates to CASSQAGLRMADTQYF.

V and J are TRBV7-2 and TRBJ2-7, with D possibly TRBD2 on 6 matching bases. The V and J ends lost 2 bases and 6 bases respectively, with 17 bases between them. The CDR3 runs to 15 residues. Germline values: CDR1 SGHTA, CDR2 FQGNSA. CDR3 nucleotides: TGTGCCAGCAGCTTACTGGGTGGGGGACTGTCCGAGCAGTACTTC. Translation: CASSLLGGGLSEQYF.

The V call is TRBV19, the J call TRBJ1-5; D is uncertain. Between the trimmed V and J ends, which lost 3 bases and 11 bases, there was a span of 20 bases. The CDR3 consists of 15 residues. Per the germline V gene, CDR1 is LNHDA and CDR2 is SQIVND (reference sequence). The CDR3 DNA reads as TGTGCCAGTAGTATTATGCCTTACCAAGGTGGGACCCAGCATTTT. It codes for CASSIMPYQGGTQHF.

The chain is built from TRBV18 and TRBJ2-7; 11 bases fit TRBD2. Trimming took 5 bases from V and 9 from J; bases not matched to a gene: 6. CDR1 is KGHSH, CDR2 LQKENI, per germline. The CDR3 covers 13 residues. The CDR3 nucleotides are TGTGCCAGCTCAAAGACTAGCGGGAAAGTGCAGTACTTC. Translated: CASSKTSGKVQYF.

The genes are TRBV7-9 and TRBJ2-5, with 11 nucleotides matching TRBD2. Trimming removed 5 bases from V and 3 bases from J; junction bases left unmatched: 11. The CDR3 runs 17 residues. Per germline, CDR1 SEHNR and CDR2 FQNEAQ (reference sequence). CDR3 region: CASSLQYSGLAEETQYF. The CDR3 nucleotides are TGTGCCAGCAGCCTACAATACTCGGGACTAGCGGAAGAGACCCAGTACTTC.

J is TRBJ1-2 and V is TRBV6-4, with D possibly being TRBD1 (6 bases). This CDR3 has 20 residues. The germline V and J ends were trimmed by 3 bases and 0 bases, with 26 bases remaining between them. Germline V gene lookup returns CDR1 MRHNA and CDR2 SNTAGT. The CDR3 nucleotides read TGTGCCAGCAGTGATCGGGGGACACCGAACCGAGACAGGACTAACTATGGCTACACCTTC. This sequence encodes CASSDRGTPNRDRTNYGYTF.

This clone was observed once. This rearrangement joins TRBV7-8 to TRBJ1-5; TRBD1 is a possible D gene (5 bases). CDR1 SGHVS and CDR2 FQNEAQ come from the germline V gene. V lost 4 bases and J 9 bases, leaving 16 bases between the germline ends. The CDR3 runs to 14 residues. CDR3 amino acids: CASSSGTGGGPQHF. DNA of the CDR3: TGTGCCAGCAGCTCAGGGACCGGGGGAGGGCCCCAGCATTTT.

V usage is TRBV6-1 and J usage is TRBJ2-7; TRBD2 matches 7 bases. The V gene end was trimmed by 4 bases and the J gene end by 3 bases; junction bases not matched to a gene: 9. The CDR3 length is 15 residues. In germline, CDR1 is MNHNS, CDR2 SASEGT. CDR3 coding DNA: TGTGCCAGCAGTGTTAATAGCGGGTCGTACTACGAGCAGTACTTC. The encoded protein is CASSVNSGSYYEQYF.

This chain joins TRBV5-4 and TRBJ2-7, with TRBD2 matching over 14 bases. The CDR3 sequence is 18 residues long. Germline V CDR1 and CDR2: SGHNT, YYREEE (reference sequence). V lost 4 bases and J lost 3; bases outside the gene matches: 12. CDR3 sequence: CASSQGLAGVTTNYEQYF. The CDR3 nucleotides are TGTGCCAGCAGCCAGGGACTAGCGGGAGTGACGACCAACTACGAGCAGTACTTC. Looking up the rest from reference TRBV5-4 and TRBJ2-7 gives the full variable domain: ETGVTQSPTHLIKTRGQQVTLRCSSQSGHNTVSWYQQALGQGPQFIFQYYREEENGRGNFPPRFSGLQFPNYSSELNVNALELDDSALYLCASSQGLAGVTTNYEQYFGPGTRLTVT.

The rearrangement joins TRBV2 to TRBJ2-5; 9 bases fit TRBD2. The DNA matches TRBJ2-7 better at its end, which makes the J call doubtful. CDR3 length equals 19 residues. The germline gives CDR1 SNHLY, CDR2 FYNNEI. In DNA, the CDR3 is TGTGCCAGCAGTGAGATTCCGGGACAGAGACTAGCGGAACCCTACGAGCAGTACTTC. Translating it yields CASSEIPGQRLAEPYEQYF.

J is TRBJ2-7 and V is TRBV25-1; 11 bases match TRBD2. The CDR3 is made up of 13 amino acids. Germline-derived CDR1 and CDR2 are MGHDK and SYGVNS. J was trimmed by 3 bases and V by 6 bases; bases with no gene match: 1. The CDR3 here is CASSTSGSYEQYF. The CDR3 nucleotides read TGTGCCAGCAGCACTAGCGGGAGCTACGAGCAGTACTTC.

This chain's CDR3 is CASSGWGVGNQPQHF. CDR3 bases: TGTGCCAGCAGTGGGTGGGGAGTGGGCAATCAGCCCCAGCATTTT. The V gene is TRBV28, the J gene TRBJ1-5; D is ambiguous. The CDR3 is 15 amino acids. Trimming shortened V by 5 bases and J by 2 bases, and 13 bases separated the two germline ends. Germline loops: CDR1 MDHEN, CDR2 SYDVKM.

The chain couples TRBV7-6 to TRBJ2-3, with unresolved D. With 1 base removed from V and 4 bases from J, the gap between germline ends came to 15 bases. Per germline, CDR1 SGHVS and CDR2 FNYEAQ. This CDR3 is built from 16 residues. DNA of the CDR3: TGTGCCAGCAGCTTAGTTCTGAGGAGTGGGGCAGATACGCAGTATTTT. It specifies CASSLVLRSGADTQYF.